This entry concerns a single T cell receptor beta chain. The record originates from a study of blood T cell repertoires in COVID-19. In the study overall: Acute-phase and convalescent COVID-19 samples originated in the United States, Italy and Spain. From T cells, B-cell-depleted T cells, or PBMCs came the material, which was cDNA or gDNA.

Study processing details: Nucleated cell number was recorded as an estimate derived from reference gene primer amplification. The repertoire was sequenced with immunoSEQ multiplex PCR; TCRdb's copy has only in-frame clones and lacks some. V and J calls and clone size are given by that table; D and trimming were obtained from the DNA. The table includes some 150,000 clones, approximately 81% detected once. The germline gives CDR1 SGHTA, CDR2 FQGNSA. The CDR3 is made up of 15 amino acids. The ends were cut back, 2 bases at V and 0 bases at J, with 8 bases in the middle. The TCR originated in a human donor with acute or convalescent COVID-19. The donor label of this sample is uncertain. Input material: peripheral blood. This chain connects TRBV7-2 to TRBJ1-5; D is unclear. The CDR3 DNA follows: TGTGCCAGCAGCTTAAATTTAATTAGCAATCAGCCCCAGCATTTT. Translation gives CASSLNLISNQPQHF.